The T cell receptor beta chain described here comes from a study of blood T cell repertoires in COVID-19. Study in general: COVID-19 samples, acute and convalescent, were from the United States, Italy and Spain. PBMCs, B-cell-depleted T cells, or T cells provided the cDNA or gDNA that made up the material.

The CDR3 length is 13 residues. V lost 7 bases to trimming and J lost 3 bases; unmatched junction nucleotides: 1. Germline loops: CDR1 KGHDR, CDR2 SFDVKD. In the study's own analysis: Reference gene primer amplification gave estimated nucleated cell counts. Profiling relied on immunoSEQ multiplex PCR, and the TCRdb table lists in-frame clones only, not all of them. V, J and clone size are taken as reported in that table, and D and trimming were inferred from the DNA itself. This table holds 75,000 to 100,000 clones, nearly 85% found once. The origin of this receptor is a woman at least 80 years old with acute or convalescent COVID-19. What was sequenced was peripheral blood. The rearrangement uses TRBV24-1 and TRBJ2-2; 7 bases fit TRBD1. The CDR3 loop reads CATRTGDTGELFF. Written as DNA, the CDR3 is TGTGCCACCAGAACAGGGGACACCGGGGAGCTGTTTTTT.